The source of this T cell receptor (beta chain) is a study of T-cell memory formation after mild COVID-19. Study observations and caveats: Of the contracting clones, CD4+ ones lay mainly in CM and EM, and CD8+ ones in EMRA.

V lost 0 bases and J lost 1; bases outside the gene matches: 0. The CDR3 has 15 amino acids. Germline values: CDR1 SGHRS, CDR2 YFSETQ. This clonotype has only a few counts. What it binds is unknown. MiXCR, run by TCRdb on the 5' RACE reads, gives a single entry per CDR3 protein. The sample consists of about 110,000 distinct CDR3 sequences, 18% of them appearing once. The chain links TRBV5-1 to TRBJ2-5; TRBD1 aligns across 10 bases. The sequenced sample consisted of PBMCs or a T cell subset sorted from them (not recorded which). This TCR derives from a man aged 18 to 30 who had mild COVID-19 (a few samples of this study predate the infection). Cell type and time point are not known. CDR3 region: CASSLGDRGQETQYF. The DNA of the CDR3 is TGCGCCAGCAGCTTGGGGGACAGGGGCCAAGAGACCCAGTACTTC.